These 28 T cell receptor beta chains came from one sample sequenced in a study of cytomegalovirus exposure and HLA in healthy donors. PCR was performed using 60 Vbeta and 13 Jbeta primers. Using immunoSEQ multiplex PCR, the repertoire was profiled, and TCRdb retains in-frame clones only, with some absent. The sample lists fewer than 250,000 clones, about 85% occurring once. Sequencing was carried out using PBMCs. The receptors derive from a human donor in good health.

The rearrangement links TRBV4-1 to TRBJ2-1; 7 bases map to TRBD2. Germline values: CDR1 MGHRA, CDR2 YSYEKL. V was pared by 3 bases and J by 3 bases, with 8 bases of the junction left unmatched. The CDR3 spans 16 residues. CDR3 DNA: TGCGCCAGCAGCCATATTCTAGCGGACATCTACAATGAGCAGTTCTTC. Residues: CASSHILADIYNEQFF.

There are a few counts of this clone. The CDR3 spells CASSTQGVNTGELFF. CDR3 DNA: TGTGCCAGTAGTACGCAGGGGGTCAACACCGGGGAGCTGTTTTTT. The V gene is TRBV19, the J gene TRBJ2-2; TRBD1 aligns across 7 bases. J was trimmed by 2 bases and V by 4 bases; bases with no gene match: 4. This CDR3 is built from 15 residues. Germline CDR1 is LNHDA and CDR2 is SQIVND (reference sequence).

The chain links TRBV9 to TRBJ2-1, with no clear D. Looked up from germline, CDR1 is SGDLS and CDR2 is YYNGEE. Trimming removed 4 bases from V and 13 bases from J, with 18 bases in between. The CDR3 length is 13 residues. The CDR3 DNA follows: TGTGCCAGCAGCCCGAACCTCGAGGAAGGTCAGTTCTTC. As protein: CASSPNLEEGQFF.

The gene calls are TRBV27 and TRBJ2-1; D is perhaps TRBD2 (6 bases). Germline-derived CDR1 and CDR2 are MNHEY and SMNVEV (reference sequence). Trimming removed 10 bases at V and 0 bases at J, with 13 bases between. This CDR3 comprises 14 residues. Written as DNA, the CDR3 is TGTGCCACCAGGGACTGGAGCTCCTACAATGAGCAGTTCTTC. Translation gives CATRDWSSYNEQFF.

The gene calls are TRBV7-2 and TRBJ2-3; 12 bases are a match to TRBD2. Germline V gene sequence: CDR1 SGHTA, CDR2 FQGNSA. V shed 8 bases, J shed 12 bases, and the junction held 3 bases outside the gene matches. The CDR3 has 11 residues. CDR3 DNA sequence: TGTGCCAGCTCTAGCGGGAGGGTTCAGTATTTT. As protein: CASSSGRVQYF.

The chain combines TRBV2 with TRBJ2-2, with 7 positions matching TRBD2. The germline V gene has CDR1 SNHLY and CDR2 FYNNEI. V shed 8 bases and J 4 bases; nucleotides not matched to a gene: 13. This CDR3 contains 16 residues. Written as DNA, the CDR3 is TGTGCCAGCCGCGGGGGACCAGATCAACTCACCGGGGAGCTGTTTTTT. Amino acid sequence: CASRGGPDQLTGELFF.

The chain couples TRBV15 to TRBJ1-5; tentative D call: TRBD1 (5 bases). Germline lookup yields CDR1 LNHNV and CDR2 YYDKDF (reference sequence). The ends were cut back, 5 bases at V and 1 base at J, with 12 bases in the middle. The CDR3 loop spans 15 amino acids. The CDR3 DNA reads TGTGCCACCAGCCACAGGTTAGAGAGCAATCAGCCCCAGCATTTT. Protein product: CATSHRLESNQPQHF.

The V gene is TRBV11-2, the J gene TRBJ1-4; D unclear. Germline V gives CDR1 SGHAT, CDR2 FQNNGV. This CDR3 is 15 amino acids long. Trimming pared 4 bases from V and 8 bases from J, leaving 17 bases between. The chain's CDR3 is CASSWSTGEGEKLFF. Written as DNA, the CDR3 is TGTGCCAGCAGCTGGTCGACGGGCGAGGGAGAAAAACTGTTTTTT.

The genes are TRBV6-6 and TRBJ1-5, with 7 nucleotides matching TRBD1. V was pared by 11 bases and J by 0 bases, with 4 bases of the junction left unmatched. CDR3 size: 13 residues. Germline V lookup: CDR1 MNHNY, CDR2 SVGAGI (reference sequence). The CDR3 nucleotides read TGTGCCCTTACAGGGGATAGCAATCAGCCCCAGCATTTT. It yields the protein CALTGDSNQPQHF.

The genes are TRBV6-1 and TRBJ1-4; maybe TRBD1 (5 bases). The CDR3 has 12 amino acids. Germline V gene sequence: CDR1 MNHNS, CDR2 SASEGT. With 0 bases removed from V and 13 bases from J, the gap between germline ends came to 9 bases. The CDR3 loop reads CASSEARTILFF. The CDR3 DNA reads TGTGCCAGCAGTGAAGCGAGGACAATACTGTTTTTT.

The rearrangement links TRBV11-1 to TRBJ2-1, with 9 bases identical to TRBD2. The J segment lost 5 bases and the V segment lost 5 bases, leaving 16 bases of the junction unmatched. This CDR3 region has 18 residues. CDR1 and CDR2 from the germline V gene are SGHAT and FQDESV (reference sequence). DNA of the CDR3: TGTGCCAGCAGCCCCCGGCCTGGAGCGGGAGGACCTAACAATGAGCAGTTCTTC. This sequence encodes CASSPRPGAGGPNNEQFF.

The rearrangement joins TRBV19 to TRBJ2-1, with D possibly TRBD1 on 6 matching bases. Germline CDR1 and CDR2: LNHDA and SQIVND (reference sequence). V was pared by 3 bases and J by 2 bases, with 11 bases between. The CDR3 consists of 15 residues. CDR3 bases: TGTGCCAGTAGTATCATGTCAGGGGCCTACAATGAGCAGTTCTTC. Protein sequence: CASSIMSGAYNEQFF.

This clone has just a few counts. The junction departs from germline at one end; a sequencing error may be responsible. V gene TRBV2 combines with J gene TRBJ2-3; D perhaps matches TRBD2 (5 bases). Looked up from germline, CDR1 is SNHLY and CDR2 is FYNNEI. The length of the CDR3 is 14 residues. The CDR3 DNA is TGTGCCAGCAGCGAAGGACTGGACACAGATACGCAGTATTTT. Translated, it gives CASSEGLDTDTQYF.

The V and J genes are TRBV28 and TRBJ2-7; a weak D match, TRBD2 (7 bases). Trimming removed 3 bases from V and 2 bases from J, with 17 bases in between. CDR3 size: 16 residues. Germline V CDR1 and CDR2: MDHEN, SYDVKM. CDR3 residues: CASSFSLSGTTYEQYF. CDR3 DNA sequence: TGTGCCAGCAGTTTTTCACTGAGCGGGACAACCTACGAGCAGTACTTC.

The chain recombines TRBV19 with TRBJ2-1; 9 nucleotides match TRBD2. The J segment lost 4 bases and the V segment lost 4 bases, leaving 8 bases of the junction unmatched. Germline V gives CDR1 LNHDA, CDR2 SQIVND (reference sequence). This CDR3 has 16 amino acids. The CDR3 protein is CASSNPGLALYNEQFF. CDR3 sequence (DNA): TGTGCCAGTAGTAACCCCGGACTAGCGCTATACAATGAGCAGTTCTTC.

V is TRBV6-1 and J is TRBJ2-7, with 7 bases that match TRBD2. The V gene's germline CDR1 is MNHNS and CDR2 SASEGT. Trimming took 10 bases from V and 3 from J; bases not matched to a gene: 3. This CDR3 contains 11 residues. CDR3 nucleotides: TGTGCCACCATAGCGGGCTACGAGCAGTACTTC. It yields the protein CATIAGYEQYF.

This chain links TRBV29-1 with TRBJ2-7; possibly TRBD1 for D (6 bases). The CDR3 consists of 13 residues. From germline, CDR1 is SQVTM and CDR2 ANQGSEA. The ends were cut back, 7 bases at V and 5 bases at J, with 18 bases in the middle. The CDR3 here is CSAQGPVLHEQYF. The CDR3 coding sequence is TGCAGCGCACAGGGCCCAGTCCTCCACGAGCAGTACTTC.

Remarks on this clone: Other DNA sequences in the same sample also yield this CDR3. The J gene is TRBJ2-7, the V gene TRBV6-5; TRBD1 agrees at 10 bases. This CDR3 is built from 15 residues. Losses at the gene ends were 0 bases for V and 4 bases for J; bases not matched to a gene: 3. Germline loops: CDR1 MNHEY, CDR2 SVGAGI. The CDR3 is CASSYSDRGVYEQYF. The CDR3 DNA reads as TGTGCCAGCAGTTACTCGGACAGGGGGGTTTACGAGCAGTACTTC.

Here the CDR3 reads CASGSEGDEKLFF. In nucleotides, the CDR3 is TGTGCCAGTGGGAGCGAGGGAGATGAAAAACTGTTTTTT. The chain recombines TRBV19 with TRBJ1-4; D is undetermined. The CDR3 spans 13 residues. The germline CDR1 and CDR2 sequences are LNHDA and SQIVND (reference sequence). V gave up 8 bases and J gave up 6 bases, with 13 bases separating them.

The chain recombines TRBV25-1 with TRBJ2-5; no clear D gene. With 7 bases removed from V and 5 bases from J, the gap between germline ends came to 17 bases. Germline CDR1 and CDR2: MGHDK and SYGVNS. CDR3 size: 14 residues. This chain's CDR3 is CASTPPSPVETQYF. The CDR3 coding sequence is TGTGCCAGCACACCTCCGAGTCCGGTGGAGACCCAGTACTTC.

The chain has TRBV7-2 and TRBJ2-7; 10 bases align to TRBD2. The germline V gene encodes CDR1 SGHTA and CDR2 FQGNSA. Trimming removed 5 bases from V and 0 bases from J; junction bases left unmatched: 7. The CDR3 length is 16 residues. The CDR3 DNA is TGTGCCAGCAGCGGAGGACTAGCGGTCCCCTCCTACGAGCAGTACTTC. Amino acids: CASSGGLAVPSYEQYF.

The chain recombines TRBV10-1 with TRBJ2-1; 9 bases align to TRBD2. The CDR3 covers 16 residues. The germline V gene has CDR1 WNHNN and CDR2 SYGVQD (reference sequence). The V and J ends lost 5 bases and 2 bases, in that order; junction bases with no gene match: 7. The CDR3 nucleotides are TGCGCCAGCAGTTATGGGCTAGCGGGAACCTACAATGAGCAGTTCTTC. Protein: CASSYGLAGTYNEQFF.

This clone has a handful of counts. The V and J genes are TRBV13 and TRBJ2-1; 7 bases are shared with TRBD2. The germline V gene encodes CDR1 PRHDT and CDR2 FYEKMQ (reference sequence). The CDR3 covers 15 residues. With 8 bases clipped from V and 10 bases from J, the junction kept 17 bases outside the gene matches. CDR3 amino acids: CASGIIGGSSGEQFF. CDR3 bases: TGTGCCAGCGGTATTATTGGCGGGAGCTCGGGAGAGCAGTTCTTC. The variable domain in full, completed from reference TRBV13 and TRBJ2-1, reads AAGVIQSPRHLIKEKRETATLKCYPIPRHDTVYWYQQGPGQDPQFLISFYEKMQSDKGSIPDRFSAQQFSDYHSELNMSSLELGDSALYFCASGIIGGSSGEQFFGPGTRLTVL.

The chain joins TRBV11-2 to TRBJ2-2; possible D gene TRBD2, 6 bases. The germline V gene has CDR1 SGHAT and CDR2 FQNNGV. The CDR3 totals 13 residues. V was clipped by 6 bases and J by 6 bases, with 11 bases between them. CDR3 loop: CASSFLAPGELFF. For the CDR3, the DNA is TGTGCCAGCAGTTTTCTAGCGCCCGGGGAGCTGTTTTTT.

This chain connects TRBV6-5 to TRBJ1-2; D might be TRBD1 (5 bases). CDR1 and CDR2 (germline): MNHEY, SVGAGI. V was cut by 4 bases and J by 1 base, with 13 bases left in between. The CDR3 extends over 15 amino acids. DNA for the CDR3: TGTGCCAGCAGTTCATGGACACTGGATAACTATGGCTACACCTTC. Protein: CASSSWTLDNYGYTF.

This chain joins TRBV19 and TRBJ2-7; 8 bases map to TRBD2. The germline V gene encodes CDR1 LNHDA and CDR2 SQIVND (reference sequence). J gave up 6 bases and V 4 bases, and 8 bases lay outside the gene matches. This CDR3 region has 14 residues. The CDR3 spells CASSNGGLDGEQYF. CDR3 coding DNA: TGTGCCAGTAGTAACGGGGGACTAGATGGCGAGCAGTACTTC.

The chain combines TRBV7-9 with TRBJ2-1; perhaps TRBD1 as D (6 bases). V gave up 5 bases and J gave up 8 bases, with 19 bases separating them. Germline CDR1 is SEHNR and CDR2 is FQNEAQ (reference sequence). The CDR3 has 15 residues. The CDR3 spells CASSPYRDRDHEQFF. The CDR3 DNA reads as TGTGCCAGCAGCCCCTACAGGGATAGGGACCATGAGCAGTTCTTC.

This clone came up once. The chain uses TRBV7-8 and TRBJ2-5; possibly TRBD2 for D (6 bases). Deletions cut 5 bases from V and 4 bases from J, with 17 bases between. This CDR3 is built from 15 residues. Germline CDR1 is SGHVS and CDR2 is FQNEAQ. Written as DNA, the CDR3 is TGTGCCAGCAGCCCCCCAGAAGGGACTTCAGAGACCCAGTACTTC. Protein: CASSPPEGTSETQYF.